Listed here are 17 T cell receptor beta chains from one sample, sequenced in a study of T cell repertoires in breast cancer. The expanded emulsion RT-PCR method captured paired alpha and beta chains from CD8+ T cells. Blocking oligonucleotides added to a second nested PCR suppressed unpaired genes. TCRdb reanalysed the emulsion pairing reads using MiXCR and keeps one entry per CDR3 protein. The sample lists 400 to 500 distinct CDR3 sequences; under 30% were seen once. The sequencing input was CD8+ T cells. The source is a pool of human donors with breast cancer or a healthy control (not recorded which).

This clonotype is labeled as medium-sized. A clone one base away is much larger, so this may be a read error. This chain links TRBV9 with TRBJ2-1, with D unresolved. The CDR3 loop spans 13 amino acids. From germline, CDR1 is SGDLS and CDR2 YYNGEE. Trimming shortened V by 3 bases and J by 6 bases, and 10 bases separated the two germline ends. The CDR3 reads CASSGATSNEQFF. CDR3 nucleotide sequence: TGTGCCAGCAGCGGAGCTACAAGCAATGAGCAGTTCTTC.

By frequency in the sample, this clonotype is medium-sized. The chain links TRBV7-2 to TRBJ1-5, with unresolved D. This CDR3 region has 14 residues. Trimming left V 5 bases short and J 6 bases short, with 14 bases between. Per the germline V gene, CDR1 is SGHTA and CDR2 is FQGNSA. CDR3 in amino acids: CASSGFAVSQPQHF. Written as DNA, the CDR3 is TGTGCCAGCAGCGGATTCGCAGTCAGTCAGCCCCAGCATTTT.

As to this clonotype: This could be a read error, since a much larger clone is one nucleotide away. Here the CDR3 omits its conserved ending phenylalanine or tryptophan, so a read error is the likely source. V usage is TRBV28 and J usage is TRBJ2-7; 8 positions agree with TRBD2. Trimming at V came to 7 bases and at J to 2 bases, leaving 4 bases not matched to a gene. The CDR3 covers 13 residues. CDR1 is MDHEN, CDR2 SYDVKM, per germline. In nucleotides, the CDR3 is TGTGCCAGCACCCCGGGACTAGCCTACGAGCAGTACCTC. Amino acid sequence: CASTPGLAYEQYL.

By its share, this clonotype is large (0.1 to 1%). Possible read error: a much larger clone is one base away. The rearrangement joins TRBV7-9 to TRBJ1-2, with D tentatively TRBD1 (5 bases). CDR3 length: 13 amino acids. The germline V and J ends were trimmed by 4 bases and 6 bases, with 12 bases remaining between them. Germline V gives CDR1 SEHNR, CDR2 FQNEAQ (reference sequence). Here the CDR3 DNA reads TGTGCCAGCAGCTGCTCAGGGAATGATGGCTACACCTTC. Its protein product is CASSCSGNDGYTF.

By sample fraction, this clonotype is hyperexpanded. The V call is TRBV24-1, the J call TRBJ2-2; 8 nucleotides match TRBD1. V lost 2 bases, J lost 0 bases, and 10 bases stayed unmatched. Germline values: CDR1 KGHDR, CDR2 SFDVKD. The CDR3 has 19 residues. This CDR3 is CATSDYGTGGPTNTGELFF. The CDR3 nucleotides are TGTGCCACCAGTGATTATGGGACAGGCGGACCGACGAACACCGGGGAGCTGTTTTTT.

This clonotype has a single count. The chain joins TRBV20-1 to TRBJ2-7; D is possibly TRBD2 (6 bases). V was pared by 6 bases and J by 9 bases, with 18 bases between. Germline loops: CDR1 DFQATT, CDR2 SNEGSKA (reference sequence). This CDR3 is built from 12 residues. The CDR3 sequence: CSALGPGGSQYF. The DNA for the CDR3 is TGCAGTGCCCTGGGGCCCGGAGGGTCGCAGTACTTC.

This clonotype appeared many times. The CDR3, as DNA: TGTGCCAGCAGGGAAGACTTATCGGCGGGAAATGAACTGTTTTTT. Encoded protein: CASREDLSAGNELFF. The V and J genes are TRBV6-4 and TRBJ1-4, with no clear D. V dropped 6 bases and J dropped 12 bases, with 23 bases sitting between them. This CDR3 comprises 15 residues. Germline V lookup: CDR1 MRHNA, CDR2 SNTAGT.

The gene calls are TRBV6-5 and TRBJ2-1; D not certain. Per the germline V gene, CDR1 is MNHEY and CDR2 is SVGAGI. The length of the CDR3 is 11 residues. The V and J ends lost 2 bases and 6 bases respectively, with 2 bases between them. This CDR3 is CASSYGNEQFF. CDR3 coding DNA: TGTGCCAGCAGTTACGGCAATGAGCAGTTCTTC.

This clonotype was detected only a few times. The gene calls are TRBV12-3 or TRBV12-4 and TRBJ1-1; D unresolved. The V gene lost 3 bases and the J gene lost 4 bases, with 12 bases spanning the gap. This CDR3 contains 14 residues. The DNA of the CDR3 is TGTGCCAGCAGTTTTCGGGTTGAGGGCACTGAAGCTTTCTTT. It encodes CASSFRVEGTEAFF.

This clonotype is large. The chain recombines TRBV7-2 with TRBJ1-5; D is unresolved. The CDR3 loop spans 14 amino acids. Germline values: CDR1 SGHTA, CDR2 FQGNSA. The V end was cut by 2 bases, the J end by 6 bases, with 11 bases between. The CDR3 DNA follows: TGTGCCAGCAGCTTATGCGCAGTCAGTCAGCCCCAGCATTTT. Translating gives CASSLCAVSQPQHF.

This clonotype counts as large. The V and J genes are TRBV20-1 and TRBJ1-3; TRBD1 matches 7 bases. Trimming cost V 3 bases and J 2 bases; bases outside gene matches: 7. The CDR3 is 15 amino acids. Germline-derived CDR1 and CDR2 are DFQATT and SNEGSKA (reference sequence). The CDR3 sequence is CSASPVTGAGNTIYF. The CDR3, as DNA: TGCAGTGCTAGCCCCGTCACAGGGGCTGGAAACACCATATATTTT.

This clonotype was recorded a few times. The V call is TRBV4-2, the J call TRBJ2-1; D is possibly TRBD1 or TRBD2 (6 bases each). Germline lookup yields CDR1 LGHNA and CDR2 YNFKEQ. This CDR3 region has 16 residues. Trimming took off 0 bases at V and 7 bases at J, with 16 bases between the two ends. CDR3 bases: TGTGCCAGCAGCCAAGAGCCACGGGGGCCTCGGAATGAGCAGTTCTTC. Translation: CASSQEPRGPRNEQFF.

There are many counts of this clonotype. The chain is built from TRBV20-1 and TRBJ1-1; D is perhaps TRBD1 (5 bases). The CDR3 extends over 14 amino acids. V was cut by 6 bases and J by 3 bases, with 17 bases left in between. Germline CDR1 reads DFQATT; CDR2 reads SNEGSKA (reference sequence). This CDR3 reads CSANQGVGDTEAFF. The CDR3 nucleotides read TGCAGTGCGAACCAAGGGGTGGGGGACACTGAAGCTTTCTTT.

Relative to its sample, this clonotype is large (0.1 to 1%). A read error may be the cause here, since a much bigger clone is one base away. The chain links TRBV11-3 to TRBJ2-3; D possibly matches TRBD1 or TRBD2 (6 bases each). Germline values: CDR1 SGHNT, CDR2 YENEEA. This CDR3 spans 14 amino acids. CDR3 in amino acids: CASSVGGSTGTQYF. Written as DNA, the CDR3 is TGTGCCAGCAGCGTAGGGGGGAGCACAGGTACGCAGTATTTT.

This clonotype appeared many times. The V gene is TRBV27, the J gene TRBJ2-1; maybe TRBD2 (6 bases). Between the trimmed V and J ends, which lost 5 bases and 3 bases, there was a span of 17 bases. The CDR3 runs 16 residues. Germline CDR1 and CDR2: MNHEY and SMNVEV (reference sequence). CDR3 region: CASSGRGTGLYNEQFF. CDR3 bases: TGTGCCAGCAGTGGCCGGGGGACCGGCCTCTACAATGAGCAGTTCTTC.

V gene TRBV6-6 combines with J gene TRBJ1-5; 7 bases map to TRBD1. The CDR3 is 13 amino acids. The germline gives CDR1 MNHNY, CDR2 SVGAGI (reference sequence). V lost 6 bases, J lost 5 bases, and 4 bases stayed unmatched. CDR3 bases: TGTGCCAGCAGGTGGACAGGCGATCAGCCCCAGCATTTT. Protein product: CASRWTGDQPQHF.

In this sample, this clonotype turned up many times. This may arise from a read error, as a much more abundant clone is one base away. The chain carries TRBV20-1 and TRBJ1-3; 7 bases are a match to TRBD1. The germline gives CDR1 DFQATT, CDR2 SNEGSKA (reference sequence). This CDR3 has 15 residues. The V segment lost 3 bases and the J segment 2 bases; nucleotides outside the gene matches: 7. CDR3 coding DNA: TGCAGTGCTAGCCACGGCACAGGGGCTGGAAACACCATATATTTT. Translation: CSASHGTGAGNTIYF.